These 32 T cell receptor beta chains share one sample of origin, sequenced in a study of PD-L1 blockade in urothelial cancer (dated by TCRdb to 2015 to 2018). The receptor library was made with the immunoSEQ multiplex PCR assay. The immuneACCESS repertoire file appears here via TCRdb, limited to in-frame rearrangements. These files lack a portion of the clones; in checked studies, under half of the deficit traces to unresolved V genes, and the cause of the others is not known. The sample has tens of thousands of clones on record, more than 65% of them singletons. Approximately 3.4% of the sample comes from the top ten. Sequencing was performed on PBMCs, taken around atezolizumab (anti-PD-L1) treatment. Receptor source: a man in his 70s with urothelial cancer.

The chain carries TRBV11-2 and TRBJ1-2; 7 bases are shared with TRBD1. The V segment lost 2 bases and the J segment 7 bases; nucleotides outside the gene matches: 7. The germline V gene has CDR1 SGHAT and CDR2 FQNNGV. This CDR3 has 14 residues. The chain's CDR3 is CASSLFRQGRGYTF. CDR3 DNA: TGTGCCAGCAGCTTATTTCGACAGGGTCGTGGCTACACCTTC.

The chain has TRBV14 and TRBJ2-5, with a tentative D call TRBD2 (7 bases). Trimming cost V 4 bases and J 4 bases, with 16 bases left between them. The CDR3 consists of 15 residues. In germline, CDR1 is SGHDN, CDR2 FVKESK. The CDR3 region has the DNA TGTGCCAGCAGCCGCATGAGGGGGGGCGCAGAGACCCAGTACTTC. It translates to CASSRMRGGAETQYF.

This clone was recorded a few times. This CDR3 is CARGGESADTQYF. The CDR3 coding sequence is TGTGCCAGAGGAGGGGAGAGTGCAGATACGCAGTATTTT. The gene calls are TRBV28 and TRBJ2-3, with D possibly being TRBD2 (6 bases). Germline V gives CDR1 MDHEN, CDR2 SYDVKM. The CDR3 covers 13 residues. V lost 9 bases and J lost 4, with 14 bases in between.

This chain uses TRBV6-6 with TRBJ1-1, with D unresolved. V was shortened by 6 bases and J by 1 base, with 18 bases between the two germline ends. Germline V CDR1 and CDR2: MNHNY, SVGAGI (reference sequence). This CDR3 spans 16 amino acids. This CDR3 is CASSQPLLGSNTEAFF. In DNA, the CDR3 is TGTGCCAGCAGCCAGCCCCTCCTCGGGTCGAACACTGAAGCTTTCTTT.

The chain carries TRBV14 and TRBJ2-1, with D perhaps matching TRBD2 (5 bases). The V gene lost 4 bases and the J gene lost 9 bases, with 13 bases spanning the gap. Germline CDR1 and CDR2: SGHDN and FVKESK. The CDR3 loop spans 13 amino acids. The CDR3 DNA reads as TGTGCCAGCAGCCCTGGCGGGTGGGGTGAGCAGTTCTTC. Protein: CASSPGGWGEQFF. The complete variable domain, with remaining parts taken from reference TRBV14 and TRBJ2-1, reads EAGVTQFPSHSVIEKGQTVTLRCDPISGHDNLYWYRRVMGKEIKFLLHFVKESKQDESGMPNNRFLAERTGGTYSTLKVQPAELEDSGVYFCASSPGGWGEQFFGPGTRLTVL.

The J gene is TRBJ2-1, the V gene TRBV6-5; D gene ambiguous. Between the trimmed V and J ends, which lost 7 bases and 7 bases, there was a span of 14 bases. The V gene's germline CDR1 is MNHEY and CDR2 SVGAGI. This CDR3 is 13 amino acids long. The CDR3 sequence: CASTAVLWNEQFF. The DNA of the CDR3 is TGTGCCAGCACCGCGGTCCTTTGGAATGAGCAGTTCTTC.

The chain links TRBV7-6 to TRBJ2-1; 13 bases match TRBD2. Losses at the gene ends were 5 bases for V and 1 base for J; bases not matched to a gene: 2. Germline V gives CDR1 SGHVS, CDR2 FNYEAQ. This CDR3 region has 16 residues. In DNA, the CDR3 is TGTGCCAGCAGCAAACTAGCGGGAGGGTCCTACAATGAGCAGTTCTTC. Translated: CASSKLAGGSYNEQFF.

The chain employs TRBV30 and TRBJ1-6; D ambiguous. The CDR3 is made up of 11 amino acids. Germline-derived CDR1 and CDR2 are GTSNPN and SVGIG (reference sequence). The V end lost 5 bases, the J end lost 10 bases, and 9 bases lay between the germline ends. The CDR3, as DNA: TGTGCCTGGGAGAGCCACTCACCCCTCCACTTT. It encodes CAWESHSPLHF.

The chain couples TRBV15 to TRBJ2-7; 8 nucleotides agree with TRBD2. CDR1 and CDR2 (germline): LNHNV, YYDKDF (reference sequence). The CDR3 has 13 residues. Germline trimming cut 6 bases from V and 5 bases from J; bases unmatched to any gene: 6. The CDR3 spells CATRRRGVNEQYF. CDR3 nucleotide sequence: TGTGCCACCAGACGGCGGGGGGTCAACGAGCAGTACTTC. Full variable domain (outside the CDR3, taken from reference TRBV15 and TRBJ2-7): DAMVIQNPRYQVTQFGKPVTLSCSQTLNHNVMYWYQQKSSQAPKLLFHYYDKDFNNEADTPDNFQSRRPNTSFCFLDIRSPGLGDTAMYLCATRRRGVNEQYFGPGTRLTVT.

This rearrangement joins TRBV28 to TRBJ1-1; possible D gene TRBD1, 6 bases. V gave up 7 bases and J gave up 0 bases, with 21 bases separating them. Germline assignment: CDR1 MDHEN and CDR2 SYDVKM. This CDR3 region has 17 residues. This CDR3 reads CASIPSPPGQMNTEAFF. CDR3 DNA sequence: TGTGCCAGCATACCAAGCCCGCCGGGACAAATGAACACTGAAGCTTTCTTT.

The CDR3 bases are TGTGCCAGCGGGTCCCGGGACAGGGGCGGGGGCACCGGGGAGCTGTTTTTT. Amino acids: CASGSRDRGGGTGELFF. The chain combines TRBV25-1 with TRBJ2-2; 10 nucleotides agree with TRBD1. Germline-derived CDR1 and CDR2 are MGHDK and SYGVNS. CDR3 length: 17 residues. With 8 bases clipped from V and 4 bases from J, the junction kept 13 bases outside the gene matches.

V usage is TRBV29-1 and J usage is TRBJ2-3; possible D gene TRBD1, 6 bases. Germline V gene data show CDR1 as SQVTM and CDR2 as ANQGSEA. V dropped 6 bases and J dropped 9 bases, with 28 bases sitting between them. The CDR3 runs to 16 residues. Here the CDR3 reads CSVSLLQGPLSGTQYF. Written as DNA, the CDR3 is TGCAGCGTATCCCTCTTACAGGGCCCTCTATCAGGCACGCAGTATTTT.

This chain connects TRBV5-5 to TRBJ2-5; TRBD2 matches 12 bases. The V and J ends lost 1 base and 5 bases, in that order; junction bases with no gene match: 3. This CDR3 spans 15 amino acids. CDR1 SGHKS and CDR2 YYEKEE come from the germline V gene (reference sequence). The DNA for the CDR3 is TGTGCCAGCAGCTTGCTAGCGGGAGGGCCGGAGACCCAGTACTTC. Residues: CASSLLAGGPETQYF.

The CDR3 spells CASSIKGQANTGELFF. DNA for the CDR3: TGTGCCAGTAGTATTAAGGGACAGGCGAACACCGGGGAGCTGTTTTTT. The rearrangement joins TRBV19 to TRBJ2-2, with TRBD1 identical over 8 bases. After removal of 3 bases from V and 0 bases from J, the junction contained 3 bases not matched to a gene. Germline lookup yields CDR1 LNHDA and CDR2 SQIVND (reference sequence). The CDR3 consists of 16 residues.

The CDR3 protein is CASSAQQGNYGYTF. For the CDR3, the DNA is TGCGCCAGCAGCGCCCAACAGGGGAACTATGGCTACACCTTC. The rearrangement links TRBV5-1 to TRBJ1-2; 7 bases are shared with TRBD1. Per the germline V gene, CDR1 is SGHRS and CDR2 is YFSETQ. The junction had 5 bases not matched to a gene; V was cut back by 4 bases and J by 2 bases. There are 14 residues in the CDR3.

The V call is TRBV29-1, the J call TRBJ2-1, with 10 bases matching TRBD2. CDR1 SQVTM and CDR2 ANQGSEA come from the germline V gene. CDR3 length equals 12 residues. V lost 3 bases, J lost 12 bases, and 5 bases stayed unmatched. CDR3 region: CSVDVAGGRQFF. The DNA of the CDR3 is TGCAGCGTTGACGTAGCGGGAGGCCGGCAGTTCTTC.

The chain links TRBV7-2 to TRBJ2-1; 7 bases line up with TRBD2. Trimming took 4 bases from V and 7 from J; bases not matched to a gene: 10. Germline CDR1 reads SGHTA; CDR2 reads FQGNSA. The CDR3 contains 15 residues. The chain's CDR3 is CASSSGGRLENEQFF. The CDR3 DNA reads as TGTGCCAGCAGCTCGGGCGGGAGATTGGAAAATGAGCAGTTCTTC.

This clone appeared a few times. The chain uses TRBV30 and TRBJ1-1; tentative D call: TRBD1 (5 bases). The CDR3 covers 14 residues. The V end was cut by 0 bases, the J end by 0 bases, with 8 bases between. The germline V gene has CDR1 GTSNPN and CDR2 SVGIG (reference sequence). The CDR3 nucleotides read TGTGCCTGGAGTGTAGGCAGGGTGAACACTGAAGCTTTCTTT. Residues: CAWSVGRVNTEAFF.

The V call is TRBV2, the J call TRBJ1-6; D unresolved. CDR1 is SNHLY and CDR2 is FYNNEI in the germline V gene. V lost 8 bases to trimming and J lost 8 bases, with 19 bases between them. The CDR3 totals 15 residues. The CDR3 DNA sequence: TGTGCCAGCTCTCTCCGGAGGAGTTCGGATTCACCCCTCCACTTT. It encodes CASSLRRSSDSPLHF.

The rearrangement links TRBV6-1 to TRBJ2-1; 7 bases map to TRBD1. Germline CDR1 and CDR2: MNHNS and SASEGT. The CDR3 is made up of 13 amino acids. Trimming removed 6 bases from V and 7 bases from J; junction bases left unmatched: 6. In nucleotides, the CDR3 is TGTGCCAGCAGCGAGACAGGGTTGAATGAGCAGTTCTTC. Translating it yields CASSETGLNEQFF.

The V call is TRBV5-5, the J call TRBJ2-3; 7 nucleotides line up with TRBD2. CDR3 size: 16 residues. Per the germline V gene, CDR1 is SGHKS and CDR2 is YYEKEE (reference sequence). The ends lost 4 bases at V and 1 base at J; junction bases unmatched: 9. CDR3 sequence: CASSSYGSGGTDTQYF. DNA for the CDR3: TGTGCCAGCAGCAGTTACGGGAGCGGGGGCACAGATACGCAGTATTTT.

The V gene is TRBV4-2, the J gene TRBJ1-3; perhaps TRBD1 as D (5 bases). There are 13 residues in the CDR3. Germline loops: CDR1 LGHNA, CDR2 YNFKEQ. Trimming took off 0 bases at V and 11 bases at J, with 11 bases between the two ends. The CDR3 nucleotides read TGTGCCAGCAGCCAAGAGGGGGGTAGCCCCATATATTTT. Amino acid sequence: CASSQEGGSPIYF.

The gene calls are TRBV11-2 and TRBJ2-7, with a weak D call TRBD2 (5 bases). Germline CDR1 and CDR2: SGHAT and FQNNGV. CDR3 length: 14 amino acids. The V end was cut by 0 bases, the J end by 6 bases, with 12 bases between. Written as DNA, the CDR3 is TGTGCCAGCAGCTTAGATCCGGGGTCGGGCGAGCAGTACTTC. As protein: CASSLDPGSGEQYF.

V and J are TRBV7-8 and TRBJ1-3; D remains ambiguous. Trimming cost V 6 bases and J 8 bases, with 20 bases left between them. The CDR3 sequence is 15 residues long. Germline V CDR1 and CDR2: SGHVS, FQNEAQ. CDR3: CASRWSGRLGDTIYF. The CDR3 nucleotides are TGTGCCAGCAGATGGTCCGGGCGCCTCGGGGACACCATATATTTT.

The chain joins TRBV18 to TRBJ2-5; no reliable D call. Looked up from germline, CDR1 is KGHSH and CDR2 is LQKENI. Between the trimmed V and J ends, which lost 2 bases and 0 bases, there was a span of 10 bases. The CDR3 sequence is 15 residues long. The CDR3 DNA is TGTGCCAGCTCACCAGGGCAGTTGTACCAAGAGACCCAGTACTTC. This translates into CASSPGQLYQETQYF.

The CDR3 coding sequence is TGTGCCAGCAGTCCCTCCACAGGGGTTTACGAGCAGTACTTC. This gives the protein CASSPSTGVYEQYF. This chain connects TRBV27 to TRBJ2-7, with TRBD1 matching 7 bases. Trimming took 5 bases from V and 4 from J; bases not matched to a gene: 8. Germline CDR1 and CDR2: MNHEY and SMNVEV (reference sequence). This CDR3 spans 14 amino acids.

The chain recombines TRBV29-1 with TRBJ1-2, with a weak D call TRBD1 (5 bases). V was clipped by 3 bases and J by 8 bases, with 16 bases between them. The CDR3 runs 13 residues. In germline, CDR1 is SQVTM, CDR2 ANQGSEA. This CDR3 reads CSVDPPGNWGYTF. The CDR3 bases are TGCAGCGTTGACCCTCCAGGGAATTGGGGCTACACCTTC.

The rearrangement links TRBV5-8 to TRBJ1-3; 8 nucleotides line up with TRBD1. There are 15 residues in the CDR3. CDR1 is SGHTS, CDR2 YDEGEE, per germline. Trimming at V came to 3 bases and at J to 3 bases, leaving 5 bases not matched to a gene. CDR3 DNA sequence: TGTGCCAGCAGCTCCGAGACAGGGGATGGAAACACCATATATTTT. Translated, it gives CASSSETGDGNTIYF.

The rearrangement uses TRBV29-1 and TRBJ2-5; the D is unclear. V lost 4 bases to trimming and J lost 3 bases, with 3 bases between them. The CDR3 is made up of 10 amino acids. Germline assignment: CDR1 SQVTM and CDR2 ANQGSEA. The CDR3 region is CSVGEETQYF. In DNA, the CDR3 is TGCAGCGTTGGAGAAGAGACCCAGTACTTC.

For this clone: One junction end disagrees with the germline gene, perhaps due to a read error. This chain joins TRBV30 and TRBJ1-1; TRBD1 agrees at 9 bases. The CDR3 loop spans 14 amino acids. CDR1 and CDR2 from the germline V gene are GTSNPN and SVGIG (reference sequence). CDR3 residues: CAWSVGQGNTGAFF. CDR3 in DNA: TGTGCCTGGAGTGTCGGACAGGGGAACACTGGAGCTTTCTTT.

The chain carries TRBV11-2 and TRBJ2-6, with D tentatively TRBD1 (6 bases). Germline lookup yields CDR1 SGHAT and CDR2 FQNNGV. Trimming removed 1 base from V and 4 bases from J, with 11 bases in between. CDR3 length equals 16 residues. The CDR3 spells CASSLVGGGGANVLTF. DNA of the CDR3: TGTGCCAGCAGCTTAGTAGGGGGTGGCGGGGCCAACGTCCTGACTTTC.

The rearrangement links TRBV25-1 to TRBJ1-2; D call uncertain. The CDR3 spans 14 residues. V lost 2 bases and J lost 13, with 20 bases in between. Germline-derived CDR1 and CDR2 are MGHDK and SYGVNS. The CDR3 DNA reads TGTGCCAGCAGTGAACCTGGTGACTTCGGGTCCTTCACCTTC. This translates into CASSEPGDFGSFTF.